The T cell receptor beta chain under discussion was sequenced for a study of cytomegalovirus exposure and HLA in healthy donors. Overall study results and limits: In a later analysis, V- and J-gene trimming of beta chains associated with a DCLRE1C missense variant, replicated independently. The later analysis indicated that the majority of CMV-associated TCR beta chains appeared HLA-restricted. There were 164 TCR beta chains listed as cytomegalovirus-associated. TCR sequences were mostly rare, though some public TCRs occurred in many donors.

Primers: 60 Vbeta forward and 13 Jbeta reverse. TCRdb's table, derived via immunoSEQ multiplex PCR, lists solely in-frame clones and lacks some. The data contain about 130,000 clones, around two thirds of them seen just once; the ten biggest clones take up 4.5% to 5%. A remark on this clone: Its antigen is not identified.

Unmatched junction bases numbered 12, after V lost 4 bases and J lost 5 bases. CDR1 is SGHRS, CDR2 YFSETQ, per germline. The CDR3 totals 15 residues. The sample consisted of PBMCs. This TCR came from a man aged 55 to 70 in good health and CMV-seropositive. This chain links TRBV5-1 with TRBJ2-7; 7 bases agree with TRBD1. This CDR3 is CASSLLPTGSNEQYF. CDR3 DNA sequence: TGCGCCAGCAGCCTACTCCCGACAGGGTCCAACGAGCAGTACTTC.